The clone carrying this T cell receptor beta chain was counted many times. Its antigen remains unidentified. Thyroid surgery took place with no prior treatment in any patient. The data were obtained in a study of metastatic and nonmetastatic thyroid tumors. Study-wide context: Repertoires from blood and tumor or nodule tissue of malignant and benign thyroid patients were compared.

Using MiXCR, TCRdb reanalyzed the PCR reads. The data hold some 93,000 clones, with roughly 13% observed a single time. Broader study findings: Malignant tumors reportedly showed significantly higher TCR beta diversity than benign nodules in both blood and tumor.

The sequencing sample was made of blood. The TCR originated in a female donor with papillary thyroid cancer or a benign thyroid nodule (not recorded which). Some clones in this sample may be carry-over from other donors' samples.

CDR3 DNA: TGCGCCAGCAGCCAAAGCGGCAGGAGCTCCTATAATTCACCCCTCCACTTT. Amino acid sequence: CASSQSGRSSYNSPLHF. The chain carries TRBV4-1 and TRBJ1-6, with D unclear. CDR1 and CDR2 from the germline V gene are MGHRA and YSYEKL. There are 17 residues in the CDR3. The V gene lost 2 bases and the J gene lost 0 bases, with 11 bases spanning the gap.